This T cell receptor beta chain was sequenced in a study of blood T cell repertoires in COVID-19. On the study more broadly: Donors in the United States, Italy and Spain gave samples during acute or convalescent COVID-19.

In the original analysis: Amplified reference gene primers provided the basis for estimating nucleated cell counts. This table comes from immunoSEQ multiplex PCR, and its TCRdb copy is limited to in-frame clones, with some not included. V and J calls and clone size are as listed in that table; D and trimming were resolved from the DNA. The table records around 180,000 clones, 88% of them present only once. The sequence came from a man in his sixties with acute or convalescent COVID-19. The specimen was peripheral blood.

CDR3 residues: CATSRVPGTGGEKLFF. CDR3 in DNA: TGTGCCACCAGCAGAGTACCCGGGACAGGGGGCGAAAAACTGTTTTTT. The rearrangement links TRBV15 to TRBJ1-4; 12 bases agree with TRBD1. Germline lookup yields CDR1 LNHNV and CDR2 YYDKDF (reference sequence). The CDR3 consists of 16 residues. The ends lost 1 base at V and 8 bases at J; junction bases unmatched: 5.